Sequencing of this T cell receptor beta chain was carried out in a study of blood T cell repertoires in COVID-19. In the study overall: From the United States, Italy and Spain came samples of acute and convalescent COVID-19. The analysed material was cDNA or gDNA that came from T cells, B-cell-depleted T cells, or PBMCs.

Per the authors' pipeline: Reference gene primer amplification gave estimated nucleated cell counts. Measured with immunoSEQ multiplex PCR; TCRdb has only the in-frame clones, and not every one. Clone size and V and J calls were adopted from that table, with D and trimming inferred from the DNA. The sample comprises about 83,000 clones, about 82% of which are singletons, and about 8.5% rests with the top ten. The CDR3 spans 15 residues. Trimming took off 4 bases at V and 13 bases at J, with 20 bases between the two ends. Germline CDR1 reads SEHNR; CDR2 reads FQNEAQ (reference sequence). The rearrangement uses TRBV7-9 and TRBJ1-6; maybe TRBD1 (6 bases). Sequenced input: peripheral blood. This TCR derives from a man aged 50-59 years with active COVID-19. DNA for the CDR3: TGTGCCAGCAGCTCAACAGGGAATGTGGGGCTTCCCCTCCACTTT. Amino acid sequence: CASSSTGNVGLPLHF.